The TCR beta chain described here comes from a study of T-cell reconstitution after alpha-beta-depleted transplantation in children. Molecular barcoding with unique molecular identifiers was used for the TCRbeta library. TCRdb ran MiXCR on the PCR reads and lists one entry per CDR3 protein. Of a few hundred thousand distinct CDR3 sequences listed, under 30% were seen once; the top ten hold about 2.6%. Trimming took off 5 bases at V and 0 bases at J, with 8 bases between the two ends. This CDR3 is built from 14 residues. The TCR sequence derives from a girl aged 2 to 9 with Fanconi anemia, due to receive a stem cell transplant. The sample was PBMCs, taken before TCRalphabeta/CD19-depleted stem cell transplant. The chain joins TRBV12-3 or TRBV12-4 to TRBJ2-4; D unclear. CDR3 sequence (DNA): TGTGCCAGCAGTCCCCGAGGAGCCAAAAACATTCAGTACTTC. The encoded protein is CASSPRGAKNIQYF.